This T cell receptor (beta chain) stems from a study of T cells after yellow fever vaccination (dated by TCRdb to the late 2010s). Regarding the complete study: Libraries from fractions with low cell numbers were prepared with the SMART-Seq v4 Ultra Low Input RNA kit. Blood was drawn at multiple timepoints before and after primary and secondary immunization, with bulk PBMC replicates and cell subsets isolated. Two healthy male donors, one aged 18 to 30 and one aged 30 to 40 years, made up the cohort. Bulk TCR alpha and beta repertoires were sequenced longitudinally to track T-cell clones before and after primary and booster YFV17D yellow fever vaccination.

The study at large found these results: Compared with the primary T-cell response, the secondary T-cell response was faster but weaker, reaching its peak on day 5 rather than on day 15. After the booster, most clones that had expanded after primary vaccination were detected again (around 95% of CD4 and around 88% of CD8), suggesting broad maintenance of memory. Because the study included only a couple of donors, the extent to which the findings can be generalized is limited. A small fraction of clonotypes appeared in both the CD4 and CD8 compartments, likely as a result of convergent recombination. FACS-sorted repertoires could contain abundant contaminating clonotypes from the bulk population, so computational filtering was required.

The treatment or condition label, read with the paper, signifies: live attenuated yellow fever vaccine strain. PBMCs were isolated from peripheral blood using a standard Ficoll-Paque protocol. CD4 and CD8 T-cell fractions were isolated with Dynabeads CD4 and CD8 positive selection kits. RNA was extracted with TriZol from bulk PBMCs, CD4 and CD8 fractions, and dextramer-positive and dextramer-negative fractions. From cysteine to phenylalanine, the CDR3 is 14 amino acids long. Only the CDR3 DNA is retained, 42 bases long and in frame from the first base. The germline V gene encodes CDR1 SGDLS and CDR2 YYNGEE. V lost 7 bases and J lost 5 bases, and the count of bases not matched to a germline gene is 6. This clonotype was counted many times. What antigen it recognizes has not been identified. No clone much larger than this one lies a single base away; base qualities are absent. TCR cDNA was synthesized by 5'RACE template switching, through which a universal primer site and unique molecular identifiers were introduced. Priming for cDNA synthesis came from both the TCR alpha and TCR beta constant segments. Libraries were amplified in two PCR steps, with sample barcodes and sequencing adapters added in the second step. Sequencing of the libraries was done on either Illumina HiSeq 2500 (2x100 bp) or NovaSeq (2x150 bp). As for the original processing: MIGEC handled demultiplexing of reads and collapsing into UMI consensus sequences, while MiXCR performed V(D)J alignment. Vaccine-responding clonotypes were defined with edgeR using replicate PBMC samples, requiring FDR below 0.01 and a log2 fold change above 5 up to day 15. Each bulk clonotype received a CD4 or CD8 identity based on whether the sequenced CD4 or CD8 repertoire contained that clonotype at higher abundance. TCRdb itself trimmed the public reads at Q25 with fastp, ran MiXCR and retained productive beta chains. Rows are combined by CDR3 protein, so each entry shows the most common genes and DNA. The V and J calls and clone size come from TCRdb's table, not from the authors' own analysis. This sample comprises almost 30,000 distinct CDR3 sequences, about 5% of them detected only once. The ten most abundant clones make up about 40% of the sample.

This receptor was obtained from a young man who received the YFV17D yellow fever vaccine. Recombination linked TRBV9 to TRBJ2-1, and 10 bases in between align with TRBD1. Sequenced here: CD8+ T cells sorted from PBMCs, sampled 10 days after the yellow fever booster vaccination. The CDR3 protein is CASQPGTGDNEQFF. The nucleotide sequence reads TGTGCCAGCCAGCCCGGGACAGGGGACAATGAGCAGTTCTTC.